This section outlines one T cell receptor (beta chain) sequence together with its context. This sample is part of a study of shared clonotypes between healthy human individuals. Using approximately 190 ng DNA, roughly 33,000 T cell genomes, the sorted-subset replicate PCRs were run. Profiling relied on immunoSEQ multiplex PCR, and the TCRdb table lists in-frame clones only, not all of them. Of about 1.5 million clones in the sample, 98% were seen once. The germline V and J ends were trimmed by 0 bases and 6 bases, with 12 bases remaining between them. Germline CDR1 and CDR2: SGHNT and YYREEE (reference sequence). The CDR3 is 15 amino acids.

What was sequenced was naive CD4+ T cells sorted from blood. Subset here: CD45RA+ positively selected. This receptor was identified in a man aged 25 to 45 in good health. The chain joins TRBV5-4 to TRBJ2-2, with D possibly matching TRBD2 (5 bases). Here the CDR3 reads CASSLGGLRPGELFF. The CDR3 nucleotides are TGTGCCAGCAGCTTGGGAGGACTTCGGCCCGGGGAGCTGTTTTTT.